This T cell receptor (beta chain) was found in a study of blood T cells in healthy people across ages. Each of the donors had 8 to 10 milliliters of peripheral blood drawn into EDTA-treated Vacutainer tubes. For the second PCR, which ran for roughly 6 to 12 cycles, a sample-barcoded 5' primer and a J-beta primer mix were used. Researchers report that a template-switch adaptor with 12 random nucleotides tagged each cDNA molecule. TCRdb fed the 5' RACE reads into MiXCR, producing one record per CDR3 protein. The sample records roughly 800,000 distinct CDR3 sequences, about 25% being singletons. This sample was also put to use in a study of T cells of mothers and their children. That paper adds: Mother-child pairs who were related displayed a slightly higher overlap than unrelated pairs, a difference that was non-significant.

Sequenced sample: blood. The receptor comes from a boy younger than 18 in good health.

The CDR3 spells CASTLAGEQFF. The CDR3 DNA reads as TGTGCCAGCACTCTAGCGGGCGAGCAGTTCTTC. The chain employs TRBV6-5 and TRBJ2-1; 8 bases agree with TRBD2. In germline, CDR1 is MNHEY, CDR2 SVGAGI. The CDR3 is 11 residues long. The ends lost 7 bases at V and 10 bases at J; junction bases unmatched: 3.